These 29 T cell receptor beta chains share one sample of origin, sequenced in a study of blood T cell repertoires in COVID-19. The data were produced by immunoSEQ multiplex PCR, yet TCRdb's version contains in-frame clones alone and is incomplete. The sample lists about 55,000 clones, roughly four fifths occurring once. The sample was peripheral blood. All receptors derive from a woman aged 55-69 years with acute or convalescent COVID-19.

The chain uses TRBV28 and TRBJ1-5, with unresolved D. Trimming cost V 7 bases and J 0 bases, with 10 bases left between them. From germline, CDR1 is MDHEN and CDR2 SYDVKM. The CDR3 sequence is 14 residues long. CDR3 in amino acids: CASTPVYSNQPQHF. Here the CDR3 DNA reads TGTGCCAGCACCCCCGTTTATAGCAATCAGCCCCAGCATTTT.

This clone was observed a few times. V and J are TRBV2 and TRBJ2-7; unclear D gene. Germline lookup yields CDR1 SNHLY and CDR2 FYNNEI. The CDR3 length is 12 residues. Trimming cost V 8 bases and J 6 bases, with 14 bases left between them. The CDR3 loop is CASSSGLSEQYF. CDR3 nucleotide sequence: TGTGCCAGCTCTTCCGGTCTCTCCGAGCAGTACTTC.

V is TRBV23-1 and J is TRBJ1-5, with 11 bases fitting TRBD1. TRBV23-1 is marked as an open reading frame, function uncertain. Trimming at V came to 3 bases and at J to 7 bases, leaving 5 bases not matched to a gene. There are 15 residues in the CDR3. The CDR3 DNA reads TGCGCCAGCAGTCATACAAGGGACAGGGGGCAGCCCCAGCATTTT. The encoded protein is CASSHTRDRGQPQHF.

V is TRBV15 and J is TRBJ1-1; no clear D. The V end lost 0 bases, the J end lost 4 bases, and 12 bases lay between the germline ends. Germline-derived CDR1 and CDR2 are LNHNV and YYDKDF (reference sequence). This CDR3 is 15 amino acids long. CDR3 bases: TGTGCCACCAGCAGAGATAGTAAGGGAGGCACTGAAGCTTTCTTT. This sequence encodes CATSRDSKGGTEAFF.

CDR3 residues: CSVRIQGYEQYF. The CDR3 nucleotides are TGCAGCGTTAGGATACAGGGGTACGAGCAGTACTTC. This sequence joins TRBV29-1 and TRBJ2-7, with 7 bases that match TRBD1. The V and J ends lost 5 bases and 4 bases, in that order; junction bases with no gene match: 5. This CDR3 comprises 12 residues. Germline V lookup: CDR1 SQVTM, CDR2 ANQGSEA.

The chain couples TRBV30 to TRBJ1-3, with a tentative D call TRBD1 (5 bases). CDR3 length equals 14 residues. The germline V and J ends were trimmed by 2 bases and 2 bases, with 10 bases remaining between them. Looked up from germline, CDR1 is GTSNPN and CDR2 is SVGIG (reference sequence). CDR3 sequence (DNA): TGTGCCTGGAGTAGGACAACCACTGGAAACACCATATATTTT. It specifies CAWSRTTTGNTIYF.

This sequence joins TRBV10-2 and TRBJ1-1; tentatively, D is TRBD1 (5 bases). The CDR3 totals 14 residues. Trimming cost V 1 base and J 5 bases, with 11 bases left between them. Germline lookup yields CDR1 WSHSY and CDR2 SAAADI. CDR3 amino acids: CASSEWQGWTEAFF. The CDR3 DNA follows: TGCGCCAGCAGTGAGTGGCAGGGTTGGACTGAAGCTTTCTTT.

The DNA of the CDR3 is TGTGCCAGCAGTGAAATCGCAGGGTACTATGGCTACACCTTC. Translated: CASSEIAGYYGYTF. This chain uses TRBV2 with TRBJ1-2, with D tentatively TRBD1 (5 bases). The CDR3 has 14 amino acids. Per germline, CDR1 SNHLY and CDR2 FYNNEI. Deletions cut 2 bases from V and 3 bases from J, with 10 bases between.

The chain is built from TRBV24-1 and TRBJ1-4; 10 bases align to TRBD1. CDR1 and CDR2 from the germline V gene are KGHDR and SFDVKD. CDR3 size: 15 residues. V shed 5 bases, J shed 8 bases, and the junction held 7 bases outside the gene matches. CDR3 coding DNA: TGTGCCACCAGTGGGGGACAGGGGAGGGGCGAAAAACTGTTTTTT. Protein product: CATSGGQGRGEKLFF.

The V and J genes are TRBV11-1 and TRBJ2-6; D not resolved. Germline CDR1 and CDR2: SGHAT and FQDESV (reference sequence). Trimming shortened V by 1 base and J by 3 bases, and 7 bases separated the two germline ends. The CDR3 runs 15 residues. CDR3: CASSLVALGANVLTF. In DNA form, the CDR3 reads TGTGCCAGCAGCTTAGTAGCCCTTGGGGCCAACGTCCTGACTTTC.

The J gene is TRBJ2-1, the V gene TRBV19; 8 bases line up with TRBD1. V shed 5 bases, J shed 6 bases, and the junction held 3 bases outside the gene matches. Per the germline V gene, CDR1 is LNHDA and CDR2 is SQIVND (reference sequence). The CDR3 contains 13 residues. CDR3: CASSPTGGNEQFF. CDR3 nucleotide sequence: TGTGCCAGTAGTCCCACAGGGGGCAATGAGCAGTTCTTC.

This rearrangement joins TRBV30 to TRBJ1-2; TRBD1 matches 9 bases. The CDR3 contains 15 residues. With 3 bases clipped from V and 2 bases from J, the junction kept 7 bases outside the gene matches. Germline V gene data show CDR1 as GTSNPN and CDR2 as SVGIG (reference sequence). This CDR3 reads CAWRDPGTGNYGYTF. The DNA for the CDR3 is TGTGCCTGGAGAGATCCCGGGACAGGGAACTATGGCTACACCTTC.

The rearrangement uses TRBV18 and TRBJ2-7, with 13 bases that match TRBD2. This CDR3 region has 17 residues. V lost 3 bases, J lost 4 bases, and 9 bases stayed unmatched. Germline V gives CDR1 KGHSH, CDR2 LQKENI. CDR3 region: CASSPLRTSGSSYEQYF. CDR3 in DNA: TGTGCCAGCTCACCGTTACGGACTAGCGGGAGCTCATACGAGCAGTACTTC.

The V gene is TRBV28, the J gene TRBJ1-6, with D perhaps TRBD1 (5 bases). Germline V lookup: CDR1 MDHEN, CDR2 SYDVKM. CDR3 length: 15 amino acids. V lost 0 bases and J 5 bases, leaving 8 bases between the germline ends. The CDR3 sequence is CASSLWQGDNSPLHF. The DNA of the CDR3 is TGTGCCAGCAGTTTATGGCAGGGCGATAATTCACCCCTCCACTTT.

This clone came up once. This chain links TRBV10-3 with TRBJ2-1; 9 bases are shared with TRBD2. The trim removed 4 bases at V and 6 bases at J, leaving 10 bases unmatched. Germline-derived CDR1 and CDR2 are ENHRY and SYGVKD. This CDR3 is built from 16 residues. CDR3: CAISGRALAGFNEQFF. As DNA, the CDR3 is TGTGCCATCAGTGGAAGGGCTCTAGCGGGATTCAATGAGCAGTTCTTC.

This clone was observed once. CDR3 amino acids: CASSLDRGEADTQYF. CDR3 bases: TGCGCCAGCAGCTTGGACCGGGGGGAGGCAGATACGCAGTATTTT. The rearrangement links TRBV5-1 to TRBJ2-3, with 7 nucleotides matching TRBD2. The germline V gene encodes CDR1 SGHRS and CDR2 YFSETQ. The CDR3 covers 15 residues. J lost 4 bases, V lost 0 bases, and 5 bases had no gene match.

This clone was seen just once. The chain recombines TRBV6-5 with TRBJ1-5; TRBD1 might be the D (6 bases). The CDR3 covers 13 residues. Germline V lookup: CDR1 MNHEY, CDR2 SVGAGI. V lost 4 bases and J 6 bases, leaving 10 bases between the germline ends. The CDR3 sequence: CASSSQGRQPQHF. The DNA for the CDR3 is TGTGCCAGCAGTTCCCAGGGGCGTCAGCCCCAGCATTTT.

The V and J genes are TRBV7-6 and TRBJ2-5, with 8 bases aligning to TRBD1. V lost 4 bases to trimming and J lost 5 bases; unmatched junction nucleotides: 15. This CDR3 contains 17 residues. Per the germline V gene, CDR1 is SGHVS and CDR2 is FNYEAQ. CDR3 bases: TGTGCCAGCAGCTACGGTTCGGGCAGGGGGCCTCTGGAGACCCAGTACTTC. It is translated as CASSYGSGRGPLETQYF.

This chain connects TRBV28 to TRBJ2-1; D not certain. Germline V gives CDR1 MDHEN, CDR2 SYDVKM. V was clipped by 1 base and J by 6 bases, with 4 bases between them. CDR3 length: 12 amino acids. This CDR3 is CASSLSLNEQFF. In DNA, the CDR3 is TGTGCCAGCAGTTTATCCCTCAATGAGCAGTTCTTC. The complete variable domain, with remaining parts taken from reference TRBV28 and TRBJ2-1, reads DVKVTQSSRYLVKRTGEKVFLECVQDMDHENMFWYRQDPGLGLRLIYFSYDVKMKEKGDIPEGYSVSREKKERFSLILESASTNQTSMYLCASSLSLNEQFFGPGTRLTVL.

This clone was recorded only once. The chain employs TRBV29-1 and TRBJ2-2; 11 bases match TRBD2. CDR1 is SQVTM and CDR2 is ANQGSEA in the germline V gene. The trim removed 3 bases at V and 4 bases at J, leaving 1 base unmatched. The CDR3 spans 14 residues. CDR3 nucleotide sequence: TGCAGCGTTGAGACTAGCGGGGTCACCGGGGAGCTGTTTTTT. Translation gives CSVETSGVTGELFF.

The chain is built from TRBV7-9 and TRBJ1-2; D ambiguous. V lost 5 bases and J 8 bases, leaving 15 bases between the germline ends. The CDR3 is 13 residues long. Per germline, CDR1 SEHNR and CDR2 FQNEAQ (reference sequence). The CDR3 DNA sequence: TGTGCCAGCAGCGCGGGTTCTCTCGGCGGCTACACCTTC. Translation: CASSAGSLGGYTF. The full variable domain, with the rest looked up from reference TRBV7-9 and TRBJ1-2, is DTGVSQNPRHKITKRGQNVTFRCDPISEHNRLYWYRQTLGQGPEFLTYFQNEAQLEKSRLLSDRFSAERPKGSFSTLEIQRTEQGDSAMYLCASSAGSLGGYTFGSGTRLTVV.

The rearrangement joins TRBV7-2 to TRBJ1-1; TRBD1 might be the D (5 bases). This CDR3 region has 14 residues. V was cut by 3 bases and J by 2 bases, with 10 bases left in between. CDR1 and CDR2 (germline): SGHTA, FQGNSA. Here the CDR3 reads CASSLHRFNTEAFF. DNA for the CDR3: TGTGCCAGCAGCTTGCACAGGTTTAACACTGAAGCTTTCTTT.

The chain links TRBV30 to TRBJ2-5, with TRBD2 identical over 8 bases. This CDR3 spans 15 amino acids. V lost 0 bases, J lost 4 bases, and 7 bases stayed unmatched. Germline V gene data show CDR1 as GTSNPN and CDR2 as SVGIG (reference sequence). CDR3: CAWSVPQRGRETQYF. In nucleotides, the CDR3 is TGTGCCTGGAGTGTACCACAGCGGGGGAGAGAGACCCAGTACTTC.

The chain links TRBV6-5 to TRBJ1-5, with no clear D. Germline V gene lookup returns CDR1 MNHEY and CDR2 SVGAGI. Trimming stripped 6 bases from V and 6 bases from J, with 9 bases between. This CDR3 comprises 12 residues. CDR3 loop: CASRPSGQPQHF. The CDR3 nucleotides read TGTGCCAGCAGACCCAGTGGTCAGCCCCAGCATTTT.

V gene TRBV2 combines with J gene TRBJ1-3; the match to TRBD1 covers 9 bases. The CDR3 runs 15 residues. Germline trimming cut 7 bases from V and 4 bases from J; bases unmatched to any gene: 8. Germline V CDR1 and CDR2: SNHLY, FYNNEI. The DNA of the CDR3 is TGTGCCAGCACCCACCGGGACAGGGTGGGAAACACCATATATTTT. Its protein product is CASTHRDRVGNTIYF.

This clone was found a few times. The chain joins TRBV29-1 to TRBJ2-7, with D maybe TRBD2 (5 bases). The V end lost 4 bases, the J end lost 6 bases, and 13 bases lay between the germline ends. CDR1 is SQVTM, CDR2 ANQGSEA, per germline. This CDR3 contains 12 residues. CDR3 amino acids: CSVVGSSSEQYF. The CDR3 DNA follows: TGCAGCGTTGTAGGTTCTAGCAGCGAGCAGTACTTC.

The rearrangement links TRBV5-1 to TRBJ2-1; TRBD2 aligns across 11 bases. The V gene's germline CDR1 is SGHRS and CDR2 YFSETQ. The CDR3 extends over 16 amino acids. The J segment lost 0 bases and the V segment lost 4 bases, leaving 3 bases of the junction unmatched. CDR3: CASSPTSGSSYNEQFF. The CDR3, as DNA: TGCGCCAGCAGCCCCACTAGCGGGAGCTCCTACAATGAGCAGTTCTTC. Based on the CDR3 plus reference TRBV5-1 and TRBJ2-1, the full variable domain is KAGVTQTPRYLIKTRGQQVTLSCSPISGHRSVSWYQQTPGQGLQFLFEYFSETQRNKGNFPGRFSGRQFSNSRSEMNVSTLELGDSALYLCASSPTSGSSYNEQFFGPGTRLTVL.

This chain connects TRBV2 to TRBJ1-3; TRBD1 matches 10 bases. The germline V gene has CDR1 SNHLY and CDR2 FYNNEI. The junction had 1 base not matched to a gene; V was cut back by 4 bases and J by 4 bases. This CDR3 is 14 amino acids long. The CDR3 bases are TGTGCCAGCAGTGGGACAGGGGGGGGAAACACCATATATTTT. Amino acids: CASSGTGGGNTIYF.

The rearrangement joins TRBV30 to TRBJ2-7, with 10 positions matching TRBD1. This CDR3 is built from 15 residues. Germline V gene lookup returns CDR1 GTSNPN and CDR2 SVGIG (reference sequence). The V and J ends lost 0 bases and 6 bases, in that order; junction bases with no gene match: 8. The CDR3 loop reads CAWSVNGDRGSEQYF. CDR3 coding DNA: TGTGCCTGGAGTGTAAACGGGGACAGGGGTTCCGAGCAGTACTTC.